Each of the 29 T cell receptor beta chains below was sequenced from the same sample in a study of OX40 agonist ivuxolimab in advanced cancers. Profiled with immunoSEQ multiplex PCR; TCRdb holds only in-frame clones, not every one. The sample holds about 34,000 clones; around 84% are singletons and the top ten take 2.5% to 3%. This sample comprised CD4+ or CD8+ T cells sorted from blood, obtained in a trial of the OX40 agonist ivuxolimab. The receptor source for this set is an adult with an advanced solid tumor such as melanoma, head and neck, liver or kidney cancer.

Notes on this clone: The junction does not match germline at one end; this may be a read error. The V call is TRBV4-2, the J call TRBJ2-3, with TRBD2 identical over 7 bases. The CDR3 has 16 residues. Germline V gives CDR1 LGHNA, CDR2 YNFKEQ. The chain's CDR3 is CASSQDRGGSTDMQYF. The CDR3 DNA sequence: TGTGCCAGCAGCCAAGATCGTGGCGGGAGCACAGATATGCAGTATTTT.

The rearrangement uses TRBV9 and TRBJ2-5; the match to TRBD1 covers 10 bases. This CDR3 comprises 14 residues. The V gene end was trimmed by 3 bases and the J gene end by 4 bases; junction bases not matched to a gene: 3. The germline V gene encodes CDR1 SGDLS and CDR2 YYNGEE. The CDR3 DNA reads TGTGCCAGCAGCGGACAGGGGGCCGGAGAGACCCAGTACTTC. It is translated as CASSGQGAGETQYF.

The chain recombines TRBV7-9 with TRBJ2-1; TRBD1 matches 8 bases. The trim removed 1 base at V and 8 bases at J, leaving 4 bases unmatched. CDR3 length: 14 residues. Germline assignment: CDR1 SEHNR and CDR2 FQNEAQ (reference sequence). The CDR3 sequence is CASSLGGQGHEQFF. CDR3 sequence (DNA): TGTGCCAGCAGCTTAGGAGGACAGGGTCATGAGCAGTTCTTC.

V usage is TRBV5-4 and J usage is TRBJ2-7, with 8 bases that match TRBD2. The CDR3 runs to 15 residues. V was pared by 4 bases and J by 7 bases, with 13 bases of the junction left unmatched. CDR1 and CDR2 from the germline V gene are SGHNT and YYREEE (reference sequence). The CDR3 DNA sequence: TGTGCCAGCAGCATAACCGGGACTAGGGCTGGTGAGCAGTACTTC. This translates into CASSITGTRAGEQYF.

The CDR3 nucleotides are TGCAGTGCTTTTCCACGGGCTGAAGCTTTCTTT. This sequence encodes CSAFPRAEAFF. The chain combines TRBV20-1 with TRBJ1-1, with D unclear. V lost 5 bases and J lost 6, with 10 bases in between. CDR3 length: 11 amino acids. The V gene's germline CDR1 is DFQATT and CDR2 SNEGSKA (reference sequence).

This chain links TRBV6-6 with TRBJ1-2; maybe TRBD1 (5 bases). Trimming cost V 5 bases and J 3 bases, with 16 bases left between them. CDR3 length: 15 residues. Per germline, CDR1 MNHNY and CDR2 SVGAGI (reference sequence). CDR3 amino acids: CASSRRDGEYYGYTF. The CDR3 DNA reads TGTGCCAGCAGTCGCCGGGACGGAGAATACTATGGCTACACCTTC.

CDR3 region: CASSISRGNYGYTF. CDR3 in DNA: TGTGCCAGCAGCATTAGCAGGGGGAACTATGGCTACACCTTC. The rearrangement uses TRBV7-2 and TRBJ1-2, with 7 bases lining up with TRBD1. V trimming: 5 bases; J trimming: 2 bases; junction bases outside the gene matches: 5. The CDR3 sequence is 14 residues long. Germline V gene sequence: CDR1 SGHTA, CDR2 FQGNSA.

As concerns this clone: The same CDR3 is also encoded by other DNA sequences in this sample. This chain links TRBV4-3 with TRBJ1-1; maybe TRBD1 (5 bases). Trimming removed 4 bases at V and 3 bases at J, with 12 bases between. Germline CDR1 reads LGHNA; CDR2 reads YSLEER. The CDR3 extends over 14 amino acids. The CDR3 loop reads CASSRLGGDTEAFF. CDR3 coding DNA: TGCGCCAGCAGCCGGCTTGGGGGAGACACTGAAGCTTTCTTT.

The genes are TRBV27 and TRBJ1-5; tentative D call: TRBD1 (5 bases). The CDR3 spans 15 residues. Trimming left V 6 bases short and J 1 base short, with 13 bases between. Germline V lookup: CDR1 MNHEY, CDR2 SMNVEV (reference sequence). Here the CDR3 DNA reads TGTGCCAGCAGCCCCTCCGACAGAAGCAATCAGCCCCAGCATTTT. Translating gives CASSPSDRSNQPQHF.

The V call is TRBV5-1, the J call TRBJ1-4; D remains ambiguous. This CDR3 has 14 amino acids. Trimming removed 4 bases from V and 6 bases from J, with 13 bases in between. In germline, CDR1 is SGHRS, CDR2 YFSETQ. Here the CDR3 DNA reads TGCGCCAGCAGCCCCGGGTTGAGCCATGAAAAACTGTTTTTT. Its translation is CASSPGLSHEKLFF. Filled out from reference TRBV5-1 and TRBJ1-4, the complete variable domain reads KAGVTQTPRYLIKTRGQQVTLSCSPISGHRSVSWYQQTPGQGLQFLFEYFSETQRNKGNFPGRFSGRQFSNSRSEMNVSTLELGDSALYLCASSPGLSHEKLFFGSGTQLSVL.

The chain links TRBV10-2 to TRBJ2-2, with D possibly matching TRBD2 (6 bases). This CDR3 is 13 amino acids long. Germline V gene data show CDR1 as WSHSY and CDR2 as SAAADI. V lost 5 bases, J lost 5 bases, and 9 bases lay in between. CDR3: CASSLDYTGELFF. The CDR3 bases are TGCGCCAGCAGTCTGGACTATACCGGGGAGCTGTTTTTT.

This clone was counted once. The chain employs TRBV19 and TRBJ2-7; D not resolved. The V end was cut by 3 bases, the J end by 3 bases, with 15 bases between. CDR3 length equals 15 residues. From germline, CDR1 is LNHDA and CDR2 SQIVND (reference sequence). The CDR3 loop is CASSIRSGPGYEQYF. CDR3 nucleotides: TGTGCCAGTAGTATCCGATCAGGTCCCGGCTACGAGCAGTACTTC.

The chain carries TRBV15 and TRBJ1-6; D may be TRBD1 (5 bases). The CDR3 is 15 residues long. Germline V lookup: CDR1 LNHNV, CDR2 YYDKDF (reference sequence). Trimming removed 5 bases at V and 10 bases at J, with 18 bases between. The CDR3 region is CATSWGRSRGSPLHF. The CDR3 coding sequence is TGTGCCACCAGCTGGGGGAGGTCGAGAGGCTCACCCCTCCACTTT.

The rearrangement links TRBV9 to TRBJ2-7, with D perhaps matching TRBD2 (6 bases). V gave up 4 bases and J gave up 5 bases, with 19 bases separating them. This CDR3 is built from 15 residues. The germline V gene has CDR1 SGDLS and CDR2 YYNGEE. The CDR3 is CASSPGLAKGNEQYF. For the CDR3, the DNA is TGTGCCAGCAGCCCGGGGCTAGCGAAAGGCAACGAGCAGTACTTC. Full variable domain (rest looked up from reference TRBV9 and TRBJ2-7): DSGVTQTPKHLITATGQRVTLRCSPRSGDLSVYWYQQSLDQGLQFLIQYYNGEERAKGNILERFSAQQFPDLHSELNLSSLELGDSALYFCASSPGLAKGNEQYFGPGTRLTVT.

The chain recombines TRBV6-1 with TRBJ1-1; D perhaps matches TRBD1 (5 bases). This CDR3 spans 14 amino acids. With 6 bases removed from V and 5 bases from J, the gap between germline ends came to 16 bases. Germline CDR1 MNHNS, CDR2 SASEGT. The chain's CDR3 is CASRTGGAGTEAFF. CDR3 nucleotide sequence: TGTGCCAGCAGGACCGGAGGGGCGGGAACTGAAGCTTTCTTT.

The gene calls are TRBV5-1 and TRBJ2-5; a weak D match, TRBD1 (6 bases). With 4 bases removed from V and 4 bases from J, the gap between germline ends came to 17 bases. CDR1 and CDR2 from the germline V gene are SGHRS and YFSETQ. The CDR3 length is 15 residues. The CDR3 region has the DNA TGCGCCAGCAGCCTGCTCGGACAGATAAGAGAGACCCAGTACTTC. Translating it yields CASSLLGQIRETQYF.

V is TRBV18 and J is TRBJ1-5; 10 nucleotides align to TRBD1. After removal of 3 bases from V and 0 bases from J, the junction contained 2 bases not matched to a gene. The germline V gene encodes CDR1 KGHSH and CDR2 LQKENI. The CDR3 runs 16 residues. The CDR3 nucleotides are TGTGCCAGCTCACCGGGACAGGGGTTTAGCAATCAGCCCCAGCATTTT. It encodes CASSPGQGFSNQPQHF. The whole variable domain, remainder taken from reference TRBV18 and TRBJ1-5, is NAGVMQNPRHLVRRRGQEARLRCSPMKGHSHVYWYRQLPEEGLKFMVYLQKENIIDESGMPKERFSAEFPKEGPSILRIQQVVRGDSAAYFCASSPGQGFSNQPQHFGDGTRLSIL.

This chain uses TRBV6-1 with TRBJ2-5, with a possible D match to TRBD2 (5 bases). V dropped 8 bases and J dropped 2 bases, with 18 bases sitting between them. Germline CDR1 and CDR2: MNHNS and SASEGT. This CDR3 has 15 amino acids. CDR3 DNA sequence: TGTGCCAGCGGGTTTTTAGGACTGATTCAAGAGACCCAGTACTTC. Its protein is CASGFLGLIQETQYF.

The chain combines TRBV4-3 with TRBJ1-1, with D unclear. V was trimmed by 0 bases and J by 4 bases, leaving 9 bases between them. Germline V gives CDR1 LGHNA, CDR2 YSLEER. CDR3 size: 14 residues. The CDR3 is CASSQDRVSTEAFF. In DNA form, the CDR3 reads TGCGCCAGCAGCCAAGATCGGGTTAGCACTGAAGCTTTCTTT.

CDR3 DNA sequence: TGTGCCAGCAGCTTAGCGGGGAGCACAGATACGCAGTATTTT. It yields the protein CASSLAGSTDTQYF. The rearrangement uses TRBV7-6 and TRBJ2-3; D gene unclear. The germline CDR1 and CDR2 sequences are SGHVS and FNYEAQ. Deletions cut 0 bases from V and 0 bases from J, with 4 bases between. This CDR3 is 14 amino acids long.

The rearrangement joins TRBV15 to TRBJ2-1, with 8 bases that match TRBD1. The CDR3 runs 14 residues. V lost 6 bases, J lost 4 bases, and 5 bases stayed unmatched. Germline CDR1 and CDR2: LNHNV and YYDKDF (reference sequence). Here the CDR3 DNA reads TGTGCCACCAGTCCCGGGACAGGATACAATGAGCAGTTCTTC. Encoded protein: CATSPGTGYNEQFF. Looking up the rest from reference TRBV15 and TRBJ2-1 gives the full variable domain: DAMVIQNPRYQVTQFGKPVTLSCSQTLNHNVMYWYQQKSSQAPKLLFHYYDKDFNNEADTPDNFQSRRPNTSFCFLDIRSPGLGDTAMYLCATSPGTGYNEQFFGPGTRLTVL.

This sequence joins TRBV11-2 and TRBJ1-1; perhaps TRBD1 as D (5 bases). The V and J ends lost 5 bases and 1 base respectively, with 20 bases between them. Germline V CDR1 and CDR2: SGHAT, FQNNGV. The CDR3 is made up of 17 amino acids. This chain's CDR3 is CASSLIRRGIGNTEAFF. The CDR3 nucleotides read TGTGCCAGCAGCCTAATTCGAAGGGGTATCGGGAACACTGAAGCTTTCTTT.

This clone was found a few times. V and J are TRBV30 and TRBJ1-6, with 9 bases matching TRBD1. CDR3 size: 14 residues. The ends lost 5 bases at V and 9 bases at J; junction bases unmatched: 8. Germline V gene data show CDR1 as GTSNPN and CDR2 as SVGIG (reference sequence). CDR3 bases: TGTGCCTGGCGACAAGGGACAGGGAGTTCACCCCTCCACTTT. Protein sequence: CAWRQGTGSSPLHF.

This chain uses TRBV10-2 with TRBJ1-2, with 11 bases aligning to TRBD1. The CDR3 loop spans 12 amino acids. In germline, CDR1 is WSHSY, CDR2 SAAADI. Unmatched junction bases numbered 3, after V lost 6 bases and J lost 9 bases. In DNA, the CDR3 is TGCGCCAGCAGCGGACAGGGGGCGAGCTACACCTTC. Translated: CASSGQGASYTF.

CDR3 protein: CASSGLDEQFF. The CDR3 region has the DNA TGTGCCAGCAGTGGATTAGATGAGCAGTTCTTC. The chain has TRBV6-6 and TRBJ2-1, with D uncertain. The CDR3 contains 11 residues. Germline V CDR1 and CDR2: MNHNY, SVGAGI (reference sequence). V was trimmed by 5 bases and J by 8 bases, leaving 7 bases between them.

The chain is built from TRBV10-3 and TRBJ2-3; 10 bases align to TRBD1. This CDR3 is built from 17 residues. With 0 bases clipped from V and 6 bases from J, the junction kept 9 bases outside the gene matches. From germline, CDR1 is ENHRY and CDR2 SYGVKD. CDR3 amino acids: CAISESTPGQGPDTQYF. CDR3 bases: TGTGCCATCAGTGAGTCGACTCCGGGACAGGGGCCCGATACGCAGTATTTT.

The CDR3 DNA sequence: TGTGCCAGCAGACAAGTGAACACCATATATTTT. Translation gives CASRQVNTIYF. The V and J genes are TRBV6-1 and TRBJ1-3; D unclear. CDR1 and CDR2 from the germline V gene are MNHNS and SASEGT. The CDR3 contains 11 residues. Between the trimmed V and J ends, which lost 6 bases and 7 bases, there was a span of 7 bases.

The chain employs TRBV5-4 and TRBJ1-1; no clear D gene. CDR3 length equals 11 residues. Germline assignment: CDR1 SGHNT and CDR2 YYREEE (reference sequence). Trimming left V 4 bases short and J 4 bases short, with 5 bases between. The CDR3 spells CASSLGTEAFF. CDR3 bases: TGTGCCAGCAGCCTTGGCACTGAAGCTTTCTTT.

This clone has more than one count but fewer than ten. The chain is built from TRBV4-2 and TRBJ1-2; TRBD1 is a possible D gene (5 bases). This CDR3 spans 15 amino acids. CDR1 LGHNA and CDR2 YNFKEQ come from the germline V gene. With 0 bases removed from V and 1 base from J, the gap between germline ends came to 9 bases. The CDR3 sequence is CASSQEAGRNYGYTF. The CDR3, as DNA: TGTGCCAGCAGCCAAGAAGCAGGGCGTAACTATGGCTACACCTTC.